Sequencing of this TCR beta chain was carried out in a study of T cells in Graves' hyperthyroidism and ophthalmopathy. Study results and caveats: Separating ophthalmopathy from stable hyperthyroidism was achieved by a 13 V-J model.

At least ten counts were recorded for this clonotype. Its cognate antigen is unknown. Regions amplified from RNA transcripts were the TCR beta CDR3 regions. HTBI primers drove first-round RT-PCR of the TCR CDR3. TCRdb recomputed calls from the multiplex PCR reads with MiXCR, one row per CDR3 protein. This sample yields about 560,000 distinct CDR3 sequences, of which 16% are seen a single time; 15% to 20% belongs to the top ten. Deletions cut 5 bases from V and 12 bases from J, with 19 bases between. This CDR3 contains 12 residues. CDR1 is DFQATT and CDR2 is SNEGSKA in the germline V gene (reference sequence).

The sequence was collected from a woman between 18 and 30 years old with Graves' hyperthyroidism. The specimen was blood. The chain is built from TRBV20-1 and TRBJ2-5; D could derive from TRBD1 or TRBD2 (5 bases each). The CDR3 sequence: CSAQRDALWEYF. DNA of the CDR3: TGCAGTGCTCAACGGGACGCGCTATGGGAGTACTTC.